This TCR beta chain was observed in a study of post-analysis software for immune sequencing data (dated by TCRdb to 2014 to 2015). Background on the whole study: Disease courses on record covered relapsing-remitting, secondary progressive and progressive-relapsing multiple sclerosis, though some patients had no subtype annotation. Patient repertoires were compared against 11 previously published healthy control repertoires from donors aged roughly 6 to 28 years. A subset of samples was prepared in parallel using single-end sample barcoding, then pooled and co-amplified after Illumina adapter ligation. General findings and caveats noted by the study authors: About 5 TRBV segments, including TRBV5-6, TRBV5-1 and TRBV20-1, were significantly more frequent in patients than controls. Direct clustering with F measure revealed strong co-clustering of samples prepared in the same batch, which led to a batch-effect correction. Compared with controls, multiple sclerosis patients had significantly lower normalized Chao1 diversity, a finding suggesting substantial peripheral T-cell clonal expansion. The multiple sclerosis patient group was slightly younger than the control group.

The library was made by PCR. The sequencer was an Illumina HiSeq 2500. To reduce PCR and sequencing biases, unique molecular identifiers were built into the TCR beta cDNA libraries. Roughly 500,000 cDNA molecules were obtained per 1 to 10 million input T cells, so each molecule approximated one T cell. The same protocol used for the earlier healthy control dataset was applied to prepare and sequence the patient libraries. Samples belonging to the same batch were prepared together, multiplexed and sequenced on a shared HiSeq lane. In the source study's methods: MIGEC was used to process the raw barcoded reads, and molecular identifier groups with only a single read were discarded before consensus assembly and CDR3 extraction. VDJtools was used for post-analysis of the clonotype tables, and diversity was normalized by down-sampling every dataset to the size of the smallest sample. In repertoire overlap clustering, CDR3 amino acid sequences, but not nucleotide sequences, were matched to correct batch-related cross-sample contamination. The public reads were run again by TCRdb, first through fastp at Q25 and then through MiXCR, and only productive beta chains were kept. A single entry per CDR3 protein holds the most common genes and DNA from its merged rows. The V and J calls, along with clone size, are taken from TCRdb and not from the paper's own processing. Across this sample there are about 540,000 distinct CDR3 sequences, with around 36% seen only once. Of the sample, 4.5% to 7.5% falls within the top ten clones.

Concerning this clonotype itself: What this receptor recognizes is not known. Base qualities are not at hand, and no much larger clone is one base apart.

TCR beta repertoires were profiled from peripheral blood of roughly twelve young patients with multiple sclerosis to demonstrate the VDJtools post-analysis software. The multiple sclerosis patients were children and adolescents ranging in age from roughly 6 to 15 years. The germline V and J ends show losses of 2 bases and 2 bases respectively, and no gene match explains 3 bases of the junction. Its CDR3 holds 15 amino acids, cysteine through phenylalanine. CDR3 DNA is the only sequence kept; it has 45 bases, read in frame from the first base. According to the germline V gene (reference sequence), CDR1 reads PRHDT and CDR2 reads FYEKMQ.

The chain joins TRBV13 to TRBJ2-3, with TRBD2 matching 8 junction bases. Sequences were obtained from blood. The clonotype originates from a girl aged 2 to 17 with multiple sclerosis. The nucleotide sequence is given as TGTGCCAGCAGCTTACGGGGGGGGTACACAGATACGCAGTATTTT. It is translated as CASSLRGGYTDTQYF.